Described below is a single T cell receptor (beta chain) sequence and its context. Its antigen is currently unknown. These data come from a study of Ad26.COV2.S vaccination and SARS-CoV-2 variants. Study at large: Dosing was one shot or two shots 56 days apart. Findings of the study overall: Reportedly, after vaccination the spike-specific CD8+ and CD4+ T cell responses displayed substantial breadth. Across vaccine and placebo recipients, the breadth of non-spike TCRs was similar.

Using immunoSEQ multiplex PCR, the repertoire was profiled, and TCRdb retains in-frame clones only, with some absent. Altogether about 350,000 clones are present, about nine tenths being singletons, with the ten largest covering 6.4%. The CDR3 runs to 17 residues. Germline V CDR1 and CDR2: MNHEY, SMNVEV (reference sequence). V was shortened by 4 bases and J by 4 bases, with 22 bases between the two germline ends. Treatment meaning: around 19 received Ad26.COV2.S at low or high dose, single or two shots; 5 received placebo; per-sample allocation not given. After the first vaccine or placebo injection, samples were drawn on day 63.

The V call is TRBV27, the J call TRBJ1-2; D gene unclear. This sample comprised peripheral blood, obtained in a trial of Ad26.COV2.S vaccine versus placebo. This receptor was taken from a person aged 18-65 years who received the Ad26.COV2.S COVID-19 vaccine or a placebo. The CDR3, as DNA: TGTGCCAGCAGTTACCGACGAGGAGGAAGCGCCACCTATGGCTACACCTTC. It yields the protein CASSYRRGGSATYGYTF.